Below are 9 T cell receptor beta chains sequenced from a single sample in a study of a mutant IDH1 vaccine in newly diagnosed glioma. These TCRs' antigens remain unknown. Time point specified: week 5, during vaccination. A single vaccine dose contained 300 ug of mutant IDH1 20-mer peptide, and topical imiquimod was used with it. Repertoires were generated with immunoSEQ multiplex PCR, while TCRdb's copy carries only in-frame clones and drops some. The repertoire holds around 46,000 clones, with about three quarters as singletons. The specimen comprised PBMCs, sampled from a glioma patient whose treatment included an IDH1 peptide vaccine. Receptor source: a man in his fifties or sixties with glioma.

The V and J genes are TRBV7-2 and TRBJ1-1; TRBD1 agrees at 12 bases. The CDR3 extends over 18 amino acids. Germline assignment: CDR1 SGHTA and CDR2 FQGNSA. V lost 0 bases, J lost 3 bases, and 8 bases stayed unmatched. This chain's CDR3 is CASSLAGTGGRLYTEAFF. CDR3 bases: TGTGCCAGCAGCTTAGCCGGGACAGGGGGCCGATTGTACACTGAAGCTTTCTTT. Using reference TRBV7-2 and TRBJ1-1 for the parts outside the CDR3, the full variable domain is GAGVSQSPSNKVTEKGKDVELRCDPISGHTALYWYRQSLGQGLEFLIYFQGNSAPDKSGLPSDRFSAERTGGSVSTLTIQRTQQEDSAVYLCASSLAGTGGRLYTEAFFGQGTRLTVV.

The chain couples TRBV30 to TRBJ1-2; D remains ambiguous. The CDR3 covers 11 residues. V was pared by 8 bases and J by 8 bases, with 15 bases between. Germline V gives CDR1 GTSNPN, CDR2 SVGIG (reference sequence). The CDR3 DNA reads TGTGCCGAGAAGGACGGGGAGGGCTACACCTTC. Translated, it gives CAEKDGEGYTF.

The V call is TRBV6-5, the J call TRBJ2-2; no definite D call. Trimming took off 7 bases at V and 6 bases at J, with 15 bases between the two ends. This CDR3 contains 14 residues. Germline V gene lookup returns CDR1 MNHEY and CDR2 SVGAGI. The CDR3 sequence is CASKGSGGAGELFF. In nucleotides, the CDR3 is TGTGCCAGCAAAGGATCCGGCGGCGCCGGGGAGCTGTTTTTT.

The rearrangement links TRBV23-1 to TRBJ2-2; 7 bases match TRBD2. TRBV23-1 is designated an ORF whose function remains uncertain. J lost 4 bases, V lost 11 bases, and 10 bases had no gene match. This CDR3 contains 14 residues. For the CDR3, the DNA is TGCGCCGGGGGGGTTCAGGAGAGCACCGGGGAGCTGTTTTTT. Amino acid sequence: CAGGVQESTGELFF.

The CDR3 DNA reads TGTGCCAGCAGCGCCTCCTCTCCGACAGATACGCAGTATTTT. It translates to CASSASSPTDTQYF. V usage is TRBV9 and J usage is TRBJ2-3; D is ambiguous. Germline V gene lookup returns CDR1 SGDLS and CDR2 YYNGEE. There are 14 residues in the CDR3. V shed 3 bases and J shed 3 bases, with 11 bases lying between them.

J is TRBJ1-4 and V is TRBV4-1; tentatively, D is TRBD1 (6 bases). The ends were cut back, 0 bases at V and 2 bases at J, with 22 bases in the middle. This CDR3 is 20 amino acids long. The germline CDR1 and CDR2 sequences are MGHRA and YSYEKL. CDR3 sequence: CASSQEPGGGSGITNEKLFF. CDR3 nucleotides: TGCGCCAGCAGCCAAGAGCCCGGGGGCGGATCCGGGATCACTAATGAAAAACTGTTTTTT.

This chain connects TRBV6-6 to TRBJ1-3; D ambiguous. The germline gives CDR1 MNHNY, CDR2 SVGAGI (reference sequence). This CDR3 spans 11 amino acids. V gave up 5 bases and J gave up 4 bases, with 3 bases separating them. The CDR3 DNA reads as TGTGCCAGCAGTCAGGGAAACACCATATATTTT. This sequence encodes CASSQGNTIYF.

The gene calls are TRBV4-1 and TRBJ2-7; D unclear. Germline V gives CDR1 MGHRA, CDR2 YSYEKL. V was trimmed by 0 bases and J by 3 bases, leaving 9 bases between them. This CDR3 region has 14 residues. The CDR3 nucleotides read TGCGCCAGCAGCCAAGAACGGTCCCTCTACGAGCAGTACTTC. Residues: CASSQERSLYEQYF.

This sequence joins TRBV13 and TRBJ2-5, with 11 bases matching TRBD2. The germline CDR1 and CDR2 sequences are PRHDT and FYEKMQ (reference sequence). The CDR3 has 18 amino acids. J gave up 5 bases and V 0 bases, and 11 bases lay outside the gene matches. CDR3 loop: CASSLGGASGGPEETQYF. The CDR3 DNA reads as TGTGCCAGCAGCTTAGGCGGGGCTAGCGGGGGGCCCGAGGAGACCCAGTACTTC.